The rows below give T cell receptor beta chains drawn from one sample of a study of vaccination effects on CD4 cells after COVID-19. No antigen has been assigned to these receptors. Repertoires were generated with immunoSEQ multiplex PCR, while TCRdb's copy carries only in-frame clones and drops some. Altogether about 40,000 clones are present, approximately 70% being singletons, with the ten largest covering about 8.4%. Sequenced material: CD4+ T cells from PBMCs cultured without peptide, taken after COVID-19 vaccination. Receptor source: a human donor who received a COVID-19 vaccine. Each CDR3 is given without its conserved first and last residue.

v_call cdr3_aa
TRBV19 ASSMVHRTERIDKNIQY
TRBV2 ASRKWTLGSHEQY
TRBV30 AWSVPGTAKPFYGYT
TRBV11-1 ASSVRGAGELF
TRBV6-6 ASSGFPTGDAEAF
TRBV10-3 AIRRLAGGPNEQF
TRBV30 AWTPQGYGYT
TRBV10-3 AISESPRTPGEQY
TRBV18 ASSPGENTGELF
TRBV3-1/TRBV3-2 ASSLLSGRENEQY
TRBV28 ASSAGQGTGGYT
TRBV5-4 ASSPAGAQAKETQY
TRBV20-1 SASSPLVSYEQY
TRBV2 ASAGTGASGYT
TRBV5-1 ASSSGQGNPYEQY
TRBV27 ASRPIPSGGTGYT
TRBV3-1/TRBV3-2 ASSQDRTGGGYEQF
TRBV5-6 ASSLPLGSTQY
TRBV19 ASSIDAQGTHNEQF
TRBV3-1/TRBV3-2 ASSLNVAVVNTQY
TRBV25-1 ASSEGSGVLYQETQY
TRBV5-4 ASTYSGGGYEQY
TRBV5-1 ASSQGTGGNEQF
TRBV7-9 ASSYEDRVGF
TRBV3-1/TRBV3-2 ASSQDLTAGRYYGYT
TRBV5-6 ASRPGQGYGYT
TRBV14 ASSPWGQNEKLF
TRBV2 ASSEELAGTSGNTIY
TRBV6-5 ASSTGVFYEQY
TRBV9 ASSTLGLAADNEQF
TRBV7-6 ASSAQTGRSTGELF
TRBV10-3 AISDTGQGTGELF
TRBV27 ASSAWLLSGANVLT
TRBV13 ASSLTGADTQY
TRBV21-1 ASRHTSGRASEQY
TRBV4-1 ASSQGRGVQETQY
TRBV10-2 ATKGRTSKETQY
TRBV2 ASSDEQWNTEAF
TRBV6-6 ASNTGTSYTDTQY
TRBV19 ASSTYRDRGLNEQF
TRBV18 ASSPAPSSYNEQF
TRBV20-1 SASPPGRNPKNIQY
TRBV6-6 ASSWTQTGNTEAF